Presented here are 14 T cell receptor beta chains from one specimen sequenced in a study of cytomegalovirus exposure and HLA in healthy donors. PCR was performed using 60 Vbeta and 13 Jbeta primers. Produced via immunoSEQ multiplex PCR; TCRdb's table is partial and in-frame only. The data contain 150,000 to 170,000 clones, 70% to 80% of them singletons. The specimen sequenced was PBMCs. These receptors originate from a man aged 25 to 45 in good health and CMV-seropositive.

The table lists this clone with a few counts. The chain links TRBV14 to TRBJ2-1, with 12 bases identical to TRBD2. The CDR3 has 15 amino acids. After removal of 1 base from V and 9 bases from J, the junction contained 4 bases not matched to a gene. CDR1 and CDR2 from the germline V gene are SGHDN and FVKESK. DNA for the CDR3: TGTGCCAGCAGCCAAGGGCTAGCGGGAGGGCTTGAGCAGTTCTTC. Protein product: CASSQGLAGGLEQFF.

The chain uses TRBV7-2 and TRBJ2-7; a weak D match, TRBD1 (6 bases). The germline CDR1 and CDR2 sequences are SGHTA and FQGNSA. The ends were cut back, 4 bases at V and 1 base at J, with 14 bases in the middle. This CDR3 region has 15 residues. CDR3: CASSSKQGLSYEQYF. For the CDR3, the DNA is TGTGCCAGCAGCTCCAAACAGGGATTGTCCTACGAGCAGTACTTC.

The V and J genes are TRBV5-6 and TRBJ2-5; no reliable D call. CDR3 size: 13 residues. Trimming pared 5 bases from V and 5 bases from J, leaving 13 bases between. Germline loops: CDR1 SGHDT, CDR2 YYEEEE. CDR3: CASRTSGRETQYF. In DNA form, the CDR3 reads TGTGCCAGCAGGACGTCAGGCAGGGAGACCCAGTACTTC.

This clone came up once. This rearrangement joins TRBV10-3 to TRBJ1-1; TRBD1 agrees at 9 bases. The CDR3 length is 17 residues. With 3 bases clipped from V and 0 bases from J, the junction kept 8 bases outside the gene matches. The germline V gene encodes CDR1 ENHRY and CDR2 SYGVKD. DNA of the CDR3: TGTGCCATCAGTGACTTCGTGGGACAGGGCATGAACACTGAAGCTTTCTTT. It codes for CAISDFVGQGMNTEAFF.

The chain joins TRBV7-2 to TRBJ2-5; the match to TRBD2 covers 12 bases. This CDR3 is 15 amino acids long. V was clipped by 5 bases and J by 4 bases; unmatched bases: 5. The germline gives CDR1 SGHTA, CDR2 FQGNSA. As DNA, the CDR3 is TGTGCCAGCAGCAAGACTAGCGGGGGAGCAGAGACCCAGTACTTC. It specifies CASSKTSGGAETQYF.

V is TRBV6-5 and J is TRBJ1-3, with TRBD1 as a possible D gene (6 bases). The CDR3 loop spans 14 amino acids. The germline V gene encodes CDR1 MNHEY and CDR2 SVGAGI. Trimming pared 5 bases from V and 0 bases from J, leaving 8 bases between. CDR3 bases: TGTGCCAGCAGTGGGACATCCTCTGGAAACACCATATATTTT. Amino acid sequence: CASSGTSSGNTIYF.

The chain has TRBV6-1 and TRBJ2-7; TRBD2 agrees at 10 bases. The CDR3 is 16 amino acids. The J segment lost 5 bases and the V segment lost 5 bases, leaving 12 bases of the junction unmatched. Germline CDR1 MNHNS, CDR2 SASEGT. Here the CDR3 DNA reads TGTGCCAGCAGTCAAGGACTAGCGGCCTTTCTAAACGAGCAGTACTTC. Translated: CASSQGLAAFLNEQYF.

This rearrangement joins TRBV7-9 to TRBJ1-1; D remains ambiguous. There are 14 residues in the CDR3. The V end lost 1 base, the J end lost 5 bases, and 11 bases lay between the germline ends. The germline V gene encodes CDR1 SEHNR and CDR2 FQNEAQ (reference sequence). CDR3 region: CASSLGASGTEAFF. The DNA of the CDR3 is TGTGCCAGCAGCTTAGGGGCCTCGGGGACTGAAGCTTTCTTT. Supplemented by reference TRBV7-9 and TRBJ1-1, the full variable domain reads DTGVSQNPRHKITKRGQNVTFRCDPISEHNRLYWYRQTLGQGPEFLTYFQNEAQLEKSRLLSDRFSAERPKGSFSTLEIQRTEQGDSAMYLCASSLGASGTEAFFGQGTRLTVV.

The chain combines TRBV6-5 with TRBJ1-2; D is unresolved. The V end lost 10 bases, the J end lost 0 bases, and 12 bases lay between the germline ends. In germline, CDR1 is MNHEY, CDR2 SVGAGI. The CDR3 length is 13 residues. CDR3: CATLYSPNYGYTF. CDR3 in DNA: TGTGCCACCTTGTACAGTCCTAACTATGGCTACACCTTC.

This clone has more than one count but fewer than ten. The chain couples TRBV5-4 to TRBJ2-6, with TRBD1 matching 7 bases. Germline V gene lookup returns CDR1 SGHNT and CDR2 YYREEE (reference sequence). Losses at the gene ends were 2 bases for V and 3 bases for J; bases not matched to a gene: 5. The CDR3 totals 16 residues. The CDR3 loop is CASSLQGSNGANVLTF. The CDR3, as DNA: TGTGCCAGCAGCTTACAGGGGTCTAATGGGGCCAACGTCCTGACTTTC.

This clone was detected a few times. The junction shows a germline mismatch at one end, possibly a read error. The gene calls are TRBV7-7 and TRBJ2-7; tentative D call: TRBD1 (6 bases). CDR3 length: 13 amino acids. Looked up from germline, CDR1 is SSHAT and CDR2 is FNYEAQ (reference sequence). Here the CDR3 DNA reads TGTGCTAGCAGCTTAGCACAGGGCTACGAGCAGTACTTC. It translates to CASSLAQGYEQYF.

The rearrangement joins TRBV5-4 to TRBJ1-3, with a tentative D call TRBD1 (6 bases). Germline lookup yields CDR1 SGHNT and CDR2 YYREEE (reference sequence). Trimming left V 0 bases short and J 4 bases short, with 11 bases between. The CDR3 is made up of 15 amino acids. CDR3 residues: CASSLDRVSGNTIYF. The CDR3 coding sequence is TGTGCCAGCAGCTTGGACAGGGTATCCGGAAACACCATATATTTT.

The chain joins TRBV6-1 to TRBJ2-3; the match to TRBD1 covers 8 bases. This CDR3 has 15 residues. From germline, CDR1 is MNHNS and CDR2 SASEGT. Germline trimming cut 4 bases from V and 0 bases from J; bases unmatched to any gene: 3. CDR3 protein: CASSGQGASTDTQYF. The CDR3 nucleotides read TGTGCCAGCAGTGGTCAGGGGGCTAGCACAGATACGCAGTATTTT.

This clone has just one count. CDR3 sequence (DNA): TGTGCCAGCAGCCCTCGAGATGGTCCCACCCCATATGAGCAGTACTTC. It translates to CASSPRDGPTPYEQYF. The chain carries TRBV7-6 and TRBJ2-7; D unresolved. Trimming took off 5 bases at V and 7 bases at J, with 24 bases between the two ends. The germline V gene has CDR1 SGHVS and CDR2 FNYEAQ. This CDR3 has 16 amino acids.